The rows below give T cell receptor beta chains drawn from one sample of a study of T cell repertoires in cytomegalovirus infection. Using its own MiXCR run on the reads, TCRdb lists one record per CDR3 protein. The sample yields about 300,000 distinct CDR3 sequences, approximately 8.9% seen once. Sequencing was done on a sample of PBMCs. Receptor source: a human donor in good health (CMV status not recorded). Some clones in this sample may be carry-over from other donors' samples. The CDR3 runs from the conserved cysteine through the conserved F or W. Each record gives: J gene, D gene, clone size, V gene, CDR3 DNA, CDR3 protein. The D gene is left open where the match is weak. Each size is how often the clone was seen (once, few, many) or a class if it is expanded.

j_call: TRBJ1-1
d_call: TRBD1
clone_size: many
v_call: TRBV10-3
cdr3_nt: TGTGCCATCAGATTAGACAGGGGAAACACTGAAGCTTTCTTT
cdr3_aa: CAIRLDRGNTEAFF

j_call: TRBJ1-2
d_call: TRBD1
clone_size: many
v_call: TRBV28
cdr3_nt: TGTGCCAGCAGACCGGGACAGGGGACGGGCTACACCTTC
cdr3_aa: CASRPGQGTGYTF

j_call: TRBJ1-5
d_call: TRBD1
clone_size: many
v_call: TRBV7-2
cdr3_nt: TGTGCCAGCAGGACAGGGTTGGACAATCAGCCCCAGCATTTT
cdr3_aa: CASRTGLDNQPQHF

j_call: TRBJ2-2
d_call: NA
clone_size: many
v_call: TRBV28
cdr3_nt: TGTGCCAGCAGTTTATTCGGGGGGCCCATGAACACCGGGGAGCTGTTTTTT
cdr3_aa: CASSLFGGPMNTGELFF

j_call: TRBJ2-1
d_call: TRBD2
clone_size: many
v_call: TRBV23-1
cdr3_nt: TGCGCCAGCAGTCAATCTTACCGGGGGGGCTCCAATGAGCAGTTCTTC
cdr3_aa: CASSQSYRGGSNEQFF

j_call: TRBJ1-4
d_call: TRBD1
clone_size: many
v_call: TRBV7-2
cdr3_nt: TGTGCCAGCAGCCCCTGGGACAGGGGGCGGTTAAAACTGTTTTTT
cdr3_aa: CASSPWDRGRLKLFF

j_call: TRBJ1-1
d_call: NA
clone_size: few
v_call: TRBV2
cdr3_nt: TGTGCCAGCAGGAGCACCTGGGCGGTGAACACTGAAGCTTTCTTT
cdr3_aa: CASRSTWAVNTEAFF

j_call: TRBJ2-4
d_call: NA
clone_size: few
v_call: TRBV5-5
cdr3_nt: TGTGCCAGCAGCTTGGACGGGGACACCAAAAACATTCAGTACTTC
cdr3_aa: CASSLDGDTKNIQYF

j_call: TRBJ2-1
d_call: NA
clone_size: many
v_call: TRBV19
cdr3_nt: TGTGCCAGTAGTTTATTAACAGGGCACTACAATGAGCAGTTCTTC
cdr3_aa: CASSLLTGHYNEQFF

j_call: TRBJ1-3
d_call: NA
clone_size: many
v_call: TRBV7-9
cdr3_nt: TGTGCCAGCAGCTTAGTTCTCGAGATAGAAGGAAACACCATATATTTT
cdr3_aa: CASSLVLEIEGNTIYF

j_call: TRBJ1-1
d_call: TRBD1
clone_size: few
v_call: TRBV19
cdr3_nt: TGTGCCAGTAGTATATTAGGGACAGCGAAATTCGGGAACACTGAAGCTTTCTTT
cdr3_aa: CASSILGTAKFGNTEAFF

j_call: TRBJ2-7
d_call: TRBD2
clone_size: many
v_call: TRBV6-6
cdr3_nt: TGTGCCAGCAGGCCTCCGACTAGCGGGGGGGCCTACGAGCAGTACTTC
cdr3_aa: CASRPPTSGGAYEQYF

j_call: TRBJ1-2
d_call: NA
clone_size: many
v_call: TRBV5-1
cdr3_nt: TGCGCCAGCGGGGACCTCAACCCTTCCTATGGCTACACCTTC
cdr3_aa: CASGDLNPSYGYTF

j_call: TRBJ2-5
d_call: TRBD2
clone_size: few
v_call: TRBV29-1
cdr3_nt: TGCAGCGTTGAAGGGACTAGACCTCGGTTAGAGACCCAGTACTTC
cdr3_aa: CSVEGTRPRLETQYF

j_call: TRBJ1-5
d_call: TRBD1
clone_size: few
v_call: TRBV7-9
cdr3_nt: TGTGCCAGCAGCAAATTCGGGACAGAGACCCTACGAGGTGGCAATCAGCCCCAGCATTTT
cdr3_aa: CASSKFGTETLRGGNQPQHF

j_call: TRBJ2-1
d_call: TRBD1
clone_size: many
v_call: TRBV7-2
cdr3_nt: TGTGCCAGCAGCATACAGGGGGATGAGCAGTTCTTC
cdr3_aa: CASSIQGDEQFF